Below are 14 T cell receptor beta chains sequenced from a single sample in a study of T cell repertoires in cytomegalovirus infection. Each CDR3 protein is one row after TCRdb ran MiXCR on the reads. The repertoire consists of around 740,000 distinct CDR3 sequences, with about 40% occurring once and the leading ten covering 2.8%. Sequencing used PBMCs. Source of these receptors: a human donor in good health (CMV status not recorded). Some clones in this sample may be carry-over from other donors' samples.

The table lists this clonotype with a count of one. V usage is TRBV3-1 and J usage is TRBJ1-5, with 7 nucleotides matching TRBD1. Unmatched junction bases numbered 5, after V lost 0 bases and J lost 6 bases. This CDR3 is built from 15 residues. The germline V gene has CDR1 LGHDT and CDR2 YNNKEL (reference sequence). The CDR3 loop is CASSQDLTGIQPQHF. CDR3 nucleotide sequence: TGTGCCAGCAGCCAAGATTTGACAGGGATTCAGCCCCAGCATTTT.

This chain joins TRBV11-3 and TRBJ2-1; 9 positions match TRBD2. The ends lost 4 bases at V and 4 bases at J; junction bases unmatched: 8. The CDR3 spans 16 residues. CDR1 is SGHNT and CDR2 is YENEEA in the germline V gene. The CDR3 loop is CASSWGLAGGYNEQFF. Written as DNA, the CDR3 is TGTGCCAGCAGCTGGGGTCTGGCGGGAGGGTACAATGAGCAGTTCTTC. The complete variable domain, with remaining parts taken from reference TRBV11-3 and TRBJ2-1, reads EAGVVQSPRYKIIEKKQPVAFWCNPISGHNTLYWYLQNLGQGPELLIRYENEEAVDDSQLPKDRFSAERLKGVDSTLKIQPAELGDSAVYLCASSWGLAGGYNEQFFGPGTRLTVL.

The chain joins TRBV12-3 or TRBV12-4 to TRBJ1-5; tentative D call: TRBD1 (6 bases). Trimming took 2 bases from V and 7 from J, leaving 12 bases between them. The CDR3 has 14 amino acids. The CDR3 reads CASSLLGAIQPQHF. DNA of the CDR3: TGTGCCAGCAGTTTATTGGGGGCAATCCAGCCCCAGCATTTT.

The rearrangement joins TRBV7-9 to TRBJ1-1; D gene ambiguous. V was cut by 3 bases and J by 0 bases, with 17 bases left in between. CDR1 is SEHNR, CDR2 FQNEAQ, per germline (reference sequence). The CDR3 loop spans 17 amino acids. This CDR3 is CASSFSPGILMNTEAFF. As DNA, the CDR3 is TGTGCCAGCAGCTTTTCACCTGGGATCCTAATGAACACTGAAGCTTTCTTT.

This chain uses TRBV20-1 with TRBJ1-2; no firm D call. Looked up from germline, CDR1 is DFQATT and CDR2 is SNEGSKA (reference sequence). CDR3 length equals 11 residues. With 6 bases removed from V and 1 base from J, the gap between germline ends came to 6 bases. CDR3 amino acids: CSAPHNYGYTF. CDR3 DNA sequence: TGCAGTGCGCCCCATAACTATGGCTACACCTTC.

The chain uses TRBV7-9 and TRBJ2-7; TRBD1 aligns across 7 bases. Germline V gives CDR1 SEHNR, CDR2 FQNEAQ (reference sequence). The CDR3 totals 14 residues. Unmatched junction bases numbered 6, after V lost 5 bases and J lost 2 bases. This chain's CDR3 is CASSPGTAAYEQYF. CDR3 coding DNA: TGTGCCAGCAGCCCGGGGACAGCCGCCTACGAGCAGTACTTC.

This clonotype was recorded at least ten times. The V and J genes are TRBV7-8 and TRBJ2-7; no firm D call. Trimming cost V 4 bases and J 5 bases, with 9 bases left between them. Germline CDR1 is SGHVS and CDR2 is FQNEAQ. CDR3 length: 12 residues. CDR3 sequence: CASSSQKNEQYF. The DNA for the CDR3 is TGTGCCAGCAGCTCCCAAAAGAACGAGCAGTACTTC.

The genes are TRBV5-4 and TRBJ2-3; D gene unclear. The CDR3 loop spans 12 amino acids. Germline-derived CDR1 and CDR2 are SGHNT and YYREEE (reference sequence). The CDR3 sequence: CSVSDSTDTQYF. The CDR3 DNA is TGTTCCGTTTCCGATAGCACAGATACGCAGTATTTT.

The rearrangement links TRBV7-6 to TRBJ2-5; no clear D. CDR1 and CDR2 from the germline V gene are SGHVS and FNYEAQ. This CDR3 comprises 14 residues. Trimming took off 3 bases at V and 2 bases at J, with 10 bases between the two ends. CDR3 sequence (DNA): TGTGCCAGCAGCTTCCTGGGTAGACAAGAGACCCAGTACTTC. Residues: CASSFLGRQETQYF.

The chain uses TRBV7-8 and TRBJ1-4; D is possibly TRBD1 (6 bases). Germline V gene lookup returns CDR1 SGHVS and CDR2 FQNEAQ. With 1 base removed from V and 4 bases from J, the gap between germline ends came to 10 bases. The CDR3 consists of 15 residues. CDR3: CASSLEGHLNEKLFF. DNA of the CDR3: TGTGCCAGCAGCTTAGAGGGACACCTTAATGAAAAACTGTTTTTT.

This clonotype was counted only a few times. V is TRBV7-8 and J is TRBJ1-4; D unclear. This CDR3 contains 16 residues. From germline, CDR1 is SGHVS and CDR2 FQNEAQ. Trimming removed 4 bases at V and 5 bases at J, with 17 bases between. Here the CDR3 reads CASSSVPPLRNEKLFF. The CDR3 DNA sequence: TGTGCCAGCAGCTCCGTTCCCCCCCTTCGGAATGAAAAACTGTTTTTT.

This clonotype was seen only a few times. The V gene is TRBV7-9, the J gene TRBJ1-2; TRBD1 matches at 8 bases. The CDR3 length is 12 residues. The V gene end was trimmed by 7 bases and the J gene end by 8 bases; junction bases not matched to a gene: 6. Per germline, CDR1 SEHNR and CDR2 FQNEAQ (reference sequence). The CDR3: CASTDRGDGYTF. CDR3 coding DNA: TGTGCCAGCACCGACAGGGGAGACGGCTACACCTTC.

This clonotype was counted between two and nine times. The chain uses TRBV28 and TRBJ1-2; no clear D gene. The CDR3 loop spans 15 amino acids. Germline V CDR1 and CDR2: MDHEN, SYDVKM. The germline V and J ends were trimmed by 3 bases and 4 bases, with 15 bases remaining between them. The CDR3 bases are TGTGCCAGCAGTTTCGGTTTTAGGGAACTCTATGGCTACACCTTC. The encoded protein is CASSFGFRELYGYTF.

A remark on this clonotype: This likely comes from a read error, as the CDR3 has no conserved phenylalanine or tryptophan at its end. The chain uses TRBV10-2 and TRBJ2-7, with D uncertain. Trimming cost V 0 bases and J 2 bases, with 14 bases left between them. Germline V CDR1 and CDR2: WSHSY, SAAADI. The CDR3 sequence is 16 residues long. CDR3 in amino acids: CASSESGSRGPYEQYL. The CDR3 DNA sequence: TGCGCCAGCAGTGAGTCGGGCAGTAGAGGCCCCTACGAGCAGTACTTA.